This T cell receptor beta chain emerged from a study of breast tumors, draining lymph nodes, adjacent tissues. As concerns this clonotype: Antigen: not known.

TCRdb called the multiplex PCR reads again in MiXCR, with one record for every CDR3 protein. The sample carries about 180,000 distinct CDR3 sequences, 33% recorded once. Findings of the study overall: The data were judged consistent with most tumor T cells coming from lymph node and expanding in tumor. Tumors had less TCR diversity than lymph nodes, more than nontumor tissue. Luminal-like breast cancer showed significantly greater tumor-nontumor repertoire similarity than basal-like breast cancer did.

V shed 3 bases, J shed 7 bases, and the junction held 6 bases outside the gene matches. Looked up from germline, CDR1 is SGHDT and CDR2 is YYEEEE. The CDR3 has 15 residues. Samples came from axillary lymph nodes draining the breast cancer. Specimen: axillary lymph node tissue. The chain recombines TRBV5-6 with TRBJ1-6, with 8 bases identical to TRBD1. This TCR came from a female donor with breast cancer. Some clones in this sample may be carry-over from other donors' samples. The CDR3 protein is CASSWDRLANSPLHF. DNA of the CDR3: TGTGCCAGCAGCTGGGACAGGCTGGCAAATTCACCCCTCCACTTT.